This entry describes one T cell receptor beta chain. Its binding antigen is unknown. Per-nucleotide qualities are absent, and no much larger clonotype sits a single base away. The source of the sample is a study of T cell responses to AZD1222 COVID-19 vaccine (dated by TCRdb to the early 2020s). Regarding the study in general: Because spike-specific TCR depth and breadth did not differ between the two schedules, AZD1222 recipients who got a second dose at roughly 4 weeks were pooled with those who got a second dose at roughly 12 weeks. Trial participants were enrolled by age into 18-55, 56-69 and 70-plus year subgroups, with about 150, 28 and 57 TCR-sequenced participants respectively. A total of 240 or so trial participants underwent TCR sequencing, of whom more than 200 had received two doses of AZD1222 and about 25 had received two doses of the MenACWY control vaccine.

The investigation overall reported the following: Conclusions about previously exposed vaccinees were limited because only six AZD1222 recipients were SARS-CoV-2 seropositive at baseline. The 56-69-year group was small, and its depth increase did not reach significance, likely because of low power. Reportedly, close to half of the unique spike-specific TCRs recognized epitopes lying outside the regions that are mutated in the B.1.351 and B.1.1.7 variants. Participants were mostly white British and included more females than males, and it was suggested by the authors that clonal diversity may have been underestimated. Spike-specific TCR breadth and depth rose significantly after two AZD1222 doses compared with day 0 and with MenACWY recipients. Because no samples from the day 14 peak response were available, repertoires could be characterized only after the peak T cell response. CD4 TCRs associated with the vaccine covered the entire spike protein, and the dominant responses were in regions 160-218 and 743-854.

The CDR3 regions of human TCRbeta chains were analyzed by immunosequencing. The paper's data handling went like this. Repertoire TCRs were matched against a reference library of SARS-CoV-2-specific TCRs generated with the MIRA antigen-specificity platform. Breadth meant the fraction of unique TCRs that were SARS-CoV-2-associated, whereas depth meant the fraction of total T cells that were SARS-CoV-2-associated. Using the MIRA data, each spike-specific TCR was mapped to the spike region that the TCR reacts to and placed in a CD4 or CD8 class. Log10-transformed breadth and depth values were compared by one-way ANOVA with Sidak's multiple comparisons tests. What TCRdb holds here is the immuneACCESS table cut down to in-frame rearrangements. Part of the clones is not present; checked against another copy, under half of the missing clones reflect an unresolved V gene, and the others are unexplained. Clone size and the V and J calls come from that table; the DNA yielded D and trimming. The sample profile shows approximately 100,000 clones; about 89% of them were found once. The leading ten clones occupy 3.7% of the sample.

The time point label on this specimen signifies: baseline before first vaccination. The vaccinee samples were drawn from two UK trials, COV001 and COV002, one of which was a single-blind randomized controlled phase 2/3 trial testing AZD1222 (ChAdOx1 nCoV-19) in healthy adults. For TCRbeta chain sequencing, PBMC samples were collected from trial participants at day 0 and at day 28 after the second dose. The CDR3, from cysteine to phenylalanine, totals 14 residues. Only CDR3 DNA is held: 42 bases, read in frame from base 1. CDR1 and CDR2, looked up from the germline V gene (reference sequence), are SEHNR and FQNEAQ. Deletion took 1 base off V and 9 bases off J, with a span of 10 bases between the germline ends.

The source material was peripheral blood, sampled on day 0 of AZD1222 vaccination. This TCR was sampled from an adult in good health. The V and J genes are TRBV7-9 and TRBJ1-6; the best D guess is TRBD1, with 6 bases matching. The sequenced DNA is TGTGCCAGCAGCTTAGGACGGGGGCCTTCACCCCTCCACTTT. Its protein reads: CASSLGRGPSPLHF.